The sequence of this T cell receptor (beta chain) was determined in a study of blood T cells in healthy people across ages. Study-wide background: About one barcoded beta molecule per two T cells was the capture yield of template switching. The study's findings and limits: Roughly linearly, TCR beta diversity per million T cells fell as age increased.

Together with a sample-barcoded 5' primer, a J-beta primer mix was included in a second PCR lasting about 7 to 11 cycles. TCRdb used MiXCR to reprocess the 5' RACE reads, holding one entry per CDR3 protein. The sample shows more than 600,000 distinct CDR3 sequences, roughly 25% of them seen only once. Peripheral blood was drawn, about 9.7 milliliters per donor. CDR3 length: 13 amino acids. The germline V and J ends were trimmed by 7 bases and 0 bases, with 13 bases remaining between them. Looked up from germline, CDR1 is SQVTM and CDR2 is ANQGSEA. Notes on this clonotype: Its specificity is unknown.

A further study also used this sample, focusing on T cells of mothers and their children. That source reports: Unrelated pairs and related pairs have their TCR recombination output shaped similarly by thymic selection.

The receptor was derived from a boy aged 5-17 years in good health. This chain uses TRBV29-1 with TRBJ2-7; D call uncertain. The sample was blood. In nucleotides, the CDR3 is TGCAGCGCTAGGGATTTTTACTCCTACGAGCAGTACTTC. Amino acids: CSARDFYSYEQYF.